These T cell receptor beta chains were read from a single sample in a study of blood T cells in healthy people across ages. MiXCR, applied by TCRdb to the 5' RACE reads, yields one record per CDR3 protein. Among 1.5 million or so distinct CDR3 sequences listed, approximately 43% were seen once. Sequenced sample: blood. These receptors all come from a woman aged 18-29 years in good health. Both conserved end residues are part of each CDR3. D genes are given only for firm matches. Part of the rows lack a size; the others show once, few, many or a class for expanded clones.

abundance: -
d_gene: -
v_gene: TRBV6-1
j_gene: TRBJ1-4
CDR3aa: CASSPLQATNEKLFF
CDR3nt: TGTGCCAGCAGTCCTCTACAGGCAACTAATGAAAAACTGTTTTTT

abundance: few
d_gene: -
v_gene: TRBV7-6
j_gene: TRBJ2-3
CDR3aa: CASSLRTDSTDTQYF
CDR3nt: TGTGCCAGCAGCTTGCGGACAGATAGCACAGATACGCAGTATTTT

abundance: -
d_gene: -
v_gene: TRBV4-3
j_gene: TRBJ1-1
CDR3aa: CASSQGAPGVPISFF
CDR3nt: TGCGCCAGCAGCCAGGGCGCCCCGGGAGTACCCATTTCTTTCTTT

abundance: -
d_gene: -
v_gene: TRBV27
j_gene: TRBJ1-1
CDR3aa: CASSLYGGPMNTEAFF
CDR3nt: TGTGCCAGCAGTTTATACGGGGGGCCCATGAACACTGAAGCTTTCTTT

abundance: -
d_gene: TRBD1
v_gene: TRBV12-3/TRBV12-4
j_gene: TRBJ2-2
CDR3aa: CASSLRTGGRAGELFF
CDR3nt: TGTGCCAGCAGTCTCCGGACAGGGGGCCGGGCCGGGGAGCTGTTTTTT

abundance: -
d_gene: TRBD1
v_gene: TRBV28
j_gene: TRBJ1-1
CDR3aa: CASSQTGGPEAFF
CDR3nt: TGTGCCAGCAGTCAGACAGGGGGCCCTGAAGCTTTCTTT

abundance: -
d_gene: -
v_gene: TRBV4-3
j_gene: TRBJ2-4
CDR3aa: CASSRLTGAGGNIQYF
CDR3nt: TGCGCCAGCAGCCGTTTAACAGGGGCCGGGGGAAACATTCAGTACTTC

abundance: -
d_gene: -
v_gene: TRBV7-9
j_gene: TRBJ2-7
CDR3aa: CASSSTVPVAYEQYF
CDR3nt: TGTGCCAGCAGCTCAACAGTACCAGTTGCCTACGAGCAGTACTTC

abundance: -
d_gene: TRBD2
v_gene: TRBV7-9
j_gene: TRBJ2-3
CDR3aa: CASSYPTGAGASTDTQYF
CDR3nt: TGTGCCAGCAGCTATCCGACCGGGGCGGGAGCTAGCACAGATACGCAGTATTTT

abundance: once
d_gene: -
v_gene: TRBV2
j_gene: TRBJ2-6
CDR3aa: CARNAKGGANVLTF
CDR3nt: TGTGCCAGAAACGCTAAGGGTGGGGCCAACGTCCTGACTTTC

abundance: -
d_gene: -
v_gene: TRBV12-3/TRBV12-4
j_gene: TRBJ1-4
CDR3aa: CASSFRGADEKLFF
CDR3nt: TGTGCCAGCAGTTTTCGGGGGGCGGACGAAAAACTGTTTTTT

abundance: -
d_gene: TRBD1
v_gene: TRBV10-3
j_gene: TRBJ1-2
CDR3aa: CAISERDRVKGYTF
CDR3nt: TGTGCCATCAGTGAACGGGACAGGGTAAAAGGCTACACCTTC

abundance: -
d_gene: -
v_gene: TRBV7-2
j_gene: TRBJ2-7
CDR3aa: CASSLNRHERYF
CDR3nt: TGTGCCAGCAGCTTAAATCGGCACGAGCGGTACTTC

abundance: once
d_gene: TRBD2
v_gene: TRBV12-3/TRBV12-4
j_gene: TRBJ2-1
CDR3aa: CASRGGASGSSDEQFF
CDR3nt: TGTGCCAGCAGGGGCGGGGCTAGCGGGAGTTCGGATGAGCAGTTCTTC

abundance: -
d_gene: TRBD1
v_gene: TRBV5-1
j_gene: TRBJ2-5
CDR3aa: CASSFITGAQETQYF
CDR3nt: TGCGCCAGCAGCTTTATCACAGGGGCCCAAGAGACCCAGTACTTC

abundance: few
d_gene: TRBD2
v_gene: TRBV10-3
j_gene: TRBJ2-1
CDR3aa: CAIRGSSGSYNEQFF
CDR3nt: TGTGCCATCAGGGGATCTAGCGGATCCTACAATGAGCAGTTCTTC

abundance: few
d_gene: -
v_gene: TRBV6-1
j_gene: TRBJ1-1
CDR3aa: CRVGFLNTEAFF
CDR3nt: TGTCGAGTGGGTTTCCTGAACACTGAAGCTTTCTTT

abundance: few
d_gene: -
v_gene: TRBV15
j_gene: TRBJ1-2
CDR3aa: CATSLPDVQAYTF
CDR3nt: TGTGCCACCAGTCTTCCGGACGTTCAGGCTTACACCTTC

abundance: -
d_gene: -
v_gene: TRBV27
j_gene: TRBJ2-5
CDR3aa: CASSPSGGGVKETQYF
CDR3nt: TGTGCCAGCAGTCCCTCCGGAGGGGGCGTTAAGGAGACCCAGTACTTC

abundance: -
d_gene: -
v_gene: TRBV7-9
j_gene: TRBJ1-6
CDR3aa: CAAQGGAGSPLHF
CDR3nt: TGTGCCGCTCAAGGGGGGGCCGGCTCACCCCTCCACTTT

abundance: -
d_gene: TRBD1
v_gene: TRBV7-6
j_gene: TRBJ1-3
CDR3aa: CASSLRSGGTGNTIYF
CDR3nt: TGTGCCAGCAGCTTAAGGTCAGGGGGCACTGGAAACACCATATATTTT

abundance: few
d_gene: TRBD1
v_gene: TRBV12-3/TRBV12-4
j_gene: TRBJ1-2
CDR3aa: CASSPSDRVYTLYGYTF
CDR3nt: TGTGCCAGCAGTCCTTCGGACAGGGTCTATACACTTTATGGCTACACCTTC

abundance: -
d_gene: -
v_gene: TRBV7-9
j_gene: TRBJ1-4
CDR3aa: CASSLGTLRRALIEKLFF
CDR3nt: TGTGCCAGCAGCTTAGGGACCCTAAGACGGGCCCTAATTGAAAAACTGTTTTTT

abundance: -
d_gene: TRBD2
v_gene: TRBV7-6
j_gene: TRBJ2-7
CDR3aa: CASSLAFSGTSKKSSYNEQYF
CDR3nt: TGTGCCAGCAGCTTAGCATTTTCCGGGACTAGCAAGAAGAGTTCCTACAATGAGCAGTACTTC

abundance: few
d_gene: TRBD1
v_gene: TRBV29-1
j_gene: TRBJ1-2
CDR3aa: CSGGTGEGYGYTF
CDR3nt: TGCAGCGGGGGGACAGGGGAAGGCTATGGCTACACCTTC

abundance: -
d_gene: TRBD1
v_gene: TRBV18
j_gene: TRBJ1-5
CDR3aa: CASSPGQGAKPQHF
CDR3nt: TGTGCCAGCTCACCTGGACAGGGGGCAAAGCCCCAGCATTTT

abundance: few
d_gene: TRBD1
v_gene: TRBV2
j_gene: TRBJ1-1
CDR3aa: CASGTDRGLKAFF
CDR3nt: TGTGCCAGCGGAACGGACAGGGGGCTGAAAGCTTTCTTT

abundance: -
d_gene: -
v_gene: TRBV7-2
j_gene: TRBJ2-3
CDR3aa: CASSVRVGINTQYF
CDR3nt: TGTGCCAGCAGCGTACGGGTCGGTATTAATACGCAGTATTTT

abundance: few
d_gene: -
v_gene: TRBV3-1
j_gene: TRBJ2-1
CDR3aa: CASSPLSHEQFF
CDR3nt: TGTGCCAGCAGCCCACTTAGCCATGAGCAGTTCTTC

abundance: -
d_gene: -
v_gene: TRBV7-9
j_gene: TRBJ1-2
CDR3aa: CARQNYLDGDYGYTF
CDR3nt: TGTGCCCGCCAGAACTACCTAGACGGGGACTATGGCTACACCTTC

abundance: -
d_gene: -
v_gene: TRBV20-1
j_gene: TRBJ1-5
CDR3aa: CSASVVYSNPPQHF
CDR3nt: TGCAGTGCTAGTGTTGTATATAGCAATCCGCCCCAGCATTTT

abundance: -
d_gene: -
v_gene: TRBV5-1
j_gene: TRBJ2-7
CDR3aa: CASSLEWAEQYF
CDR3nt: TGCGCCAGCAGTTTGGAATGGGCCGAGCAGTACTTC

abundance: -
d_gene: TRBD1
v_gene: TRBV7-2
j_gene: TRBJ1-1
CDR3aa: CASSHQGGGRTEAFF
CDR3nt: TGTGCCAGCAGCCACCAGGGGGGGGGGCGAACTGAAGCTTTCTTT

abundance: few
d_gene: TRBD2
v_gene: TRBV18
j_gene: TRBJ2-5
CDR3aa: CASSIRLADQETQYF
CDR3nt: TGTGCCAGCTCAATCCGGCTAGCGGACCAAGAGACCCAGTACTTC

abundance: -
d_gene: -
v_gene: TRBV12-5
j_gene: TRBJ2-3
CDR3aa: CASGRVSGDTQYF
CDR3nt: TGTGCTAGTGGTCGGGTCAGTGGGGATACGCAGTATTTT

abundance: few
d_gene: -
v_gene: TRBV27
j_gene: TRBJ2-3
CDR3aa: CASSPTGTGPDTQYF
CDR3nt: TGTGCCAGCAGTCCTACCGGGACGGGACCAGATACGCAGTATTTT

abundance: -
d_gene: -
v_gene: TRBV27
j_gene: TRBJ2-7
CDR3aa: CASSFGTRPYEQYF
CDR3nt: TGTGCCAGCAGCTTCGGGACGAGACCCTACGAGCAGTACTTC

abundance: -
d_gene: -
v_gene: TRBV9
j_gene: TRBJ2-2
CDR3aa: CASSVVEGELFF
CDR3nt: TGTGCCAGCAGCGTAGTGGAAGGGGAGCTGTTTTTT

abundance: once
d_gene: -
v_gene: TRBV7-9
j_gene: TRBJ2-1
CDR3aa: CASSLFTGPNPYNEQFF
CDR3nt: TGTGCCAGCAGCTTATTTACAGGGCCTAACCCCTACAATGAGCAGTTCTTC

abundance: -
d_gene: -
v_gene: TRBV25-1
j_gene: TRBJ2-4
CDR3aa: CASSPHGQPIVREQYF
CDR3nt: TGTGCCAGCAGTCCCCATGGACAGCCGATTGTGAGGGAGCAGTACTTC

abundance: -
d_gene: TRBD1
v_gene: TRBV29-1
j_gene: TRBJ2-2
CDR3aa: CSVGTGDGELFF
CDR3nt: TGCAGCGTAGGGACAGGGGACGGGGAGCTGTTTTTT

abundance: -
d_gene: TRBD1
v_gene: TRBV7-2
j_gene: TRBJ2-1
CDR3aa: CASSSFRTGALNEQFF
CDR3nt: TGTGCCAGCAGCTCCTTTAGGACAGGGGCCCTCAATGAGCAGTTCTTC

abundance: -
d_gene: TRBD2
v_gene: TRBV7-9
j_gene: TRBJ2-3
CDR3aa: CASSSFGLAGEDTDTQYF
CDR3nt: TGTGCCAGCAGCTCTTTTGGACTAGCGGGGGAGGATACAGATACGCAGTATTTT

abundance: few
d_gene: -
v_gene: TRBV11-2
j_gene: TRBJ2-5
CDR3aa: CASSLAGAGAYQETQYF
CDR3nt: TGTGCCAGCAGCTTAGCTGGCGCAGGGGCGTACCAAGAGACCCAGTACTTC

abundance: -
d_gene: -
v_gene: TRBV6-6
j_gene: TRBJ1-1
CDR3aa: CASSDRVKLVEAFF
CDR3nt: TGTGCCAGCAGTGATAGGGTTAAATTAGTTGAAGCTTTCTTT

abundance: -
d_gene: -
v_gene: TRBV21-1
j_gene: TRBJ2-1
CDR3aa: CASSKTPAGVAHEQFF
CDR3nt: TGTGCCAGCAGCAAAACTCCGGCGGGAGTTGCCCATGAGCAGTTCTTC